The 11 T cell receptor beta chains below all came from one sample that was sequenced in a study of blood T cell repertoires in COVID-19. Clones were read by immunoSEQ multiplex PCR, and TCRdb kept only the in-frame ones, dropping some. The repertoire holds more than 200,000 clones, with around 88% as singletons. Sequencing was carried out using PBMCs or T cells enriched from blood (not recorded which). The receptors were gathered from a woman aged 25 to 39 who had recovered from COVID-19.

This clone has a single count. J is TRBJ2-2 and V is TRBV5-1; 8 bases are a match to TRBD1. CDR3 length: 19 residues. Germline V gene data show CDR1 as SGHRS and CDR2 as YFSETQ. The V and J ends lost 2 bases and 2 bases, in that order; junction bases with no gene match: 14. This CDR3 reads CASSLLPGQGLGNTGELFF. In nucleotides, the CDR3 is TGCGCCAGCAGCTTACTCCCCGGACAGGGCCTCGGTAACACCGGGGAGCTGTTTTTT. The full variable domain, its missing parts supplied by reference TRBV5-1 and TRBJ2-2, is KAGVTQTPRYLIKTRGQQVTLSCSPISGHRSVSWYQQTPGQGLQFLFEYFSETQRNKGNFPGRFSGRQFSNSRSEMNVSTLELGDSALYLCASSLLPGQGLGNTGELFFGEGSRLTVL.

With regard to this clone: One end of the junction does not line up with germline, which may come from a read error. CDR3 DNA: TGTGCCAGCAGTCCCTCCCACGAGCAGTACTTC. This codes for CASSPSHEQYF. The J gene is TRBJ2-7, the V gene TRBV6-2 or TRBV6-3; D ambiguous. The CDR3 length is 11 residues. Germline V CDR1 and CDR2: MNHEY, SVGEGT.

This chain links TRBV29-1 with TRBJ2-1, with a weak D call TRBD1 (5 bases). Per the germline V gene, CDR1 is SQVTM and CDR2 is ANQGSEA. This CDR3 region has 13 residues. Between the trimmed V and J ends, which lost 4 bases and 6 bases, there was a span of 13 bases. In nucleotides, the CDR3 is TGCAGCGTTGCTTCGGGCAGGGCCAATGAGCAGTTCTTC. Its protein product is CSVASGRANEQFF.

The gene calls are TRBV19 and TRBJ2-3; TRBD1 is a possible D gene (6 bases). Germline V CDR1 and CDR2: LNHDA, SQIVND (reference sequence). Trimming took 6 bases from V and 0 from J, leaving 16 bases between them. This CDR3 has 16 residues. CDR3 protein: CASRDPGQVSTDTQYF. CDR3 in DNA: TGTGCCAGTAGGGATCCGGGACAAGTGAGCACAGATACGCAGTATTTT.

The gene calls are TRBV4-1 and TRBJ1-1; 10 bases agree with TRBD1. This CDR3 has 15 amino acids. With 4 bases clipped from V and 4 bases from J, the junction kept 6 bases outside the gene matches. The germline V gene has CDR1 MGHRA and CDR2 YSYEKL. Here the CDR3 DNA reads TGCGCCAGCAGCCGGGACAGGGGTCGGGGCACTGAAGCTTTCTTT. Residues: CASSRDRGRGTEAFF.

The chain uses TRBV9 and TRBJ2-1, with 12 nucleotides matching TRBD2. Germline-derived CDR1 and CDR2 are SGDLS and YYNGEE. J was trimmed by 6 bases and V by 0 bases; bases with no gene match: 10. This CDR3 spans 18 amino acids. Here the CDR3 DNA reads TGTGCCAGCAGCGTAGGTTCTAGCGGGAGGGCCTTAGGCAATGAGCAGTTCTTC. Protein sequence: CASSVGSSGRALGNEQFF.

The rearrangement uses TRBV2 and TRBJ2-3; 8 bases are a match to TRBD2. CDR1 is SNHLY and CDR2 is FYNNEI in the germline V gene. This CDR3 has 16 residues. The V gene end was trimmed by 3 bases and the J gene end by 5 bases; junction bases not matched to a gene: 10. CDR3 sequence reads: CASSDYLRGVVDTQYF. The CDR3 DNA reads TGTGCCAGCAGTGACTACTTGCGGGGGGTGGTAGATACGCAGTATTTT.

This clone occurred a few times. CDR3 sequence: CASSQEEGQGYQPQHF. The CDR3 region has the DNA TGTGCCAGCAGCCAAGAAGAGGGACAGGGATATCAGCCCCAGCATTTT. The chain employs TRBV4-2 and TRBJ1-5, with TRBD1 matching over 9 bases. The ends lost 0 bases at V and 5 bases at J; junction bases unmatched: 5. CDR1 is LGHNA, CDR2 YNFKEQ, per germline. This CDR3 region has 16 residues.

J is TRBJ1-5 and V is TRBV6-5; 7 nucleotides line up with TRBD1. The CDR3 extends over 13 amino acids. CDR1 MNHEY and CDR2 SVGAGI come from the germline V gene. The trim removed 7 bases at V and 7 bases at J, leaving 7 bases unmatched. CDR3 sequence: CASKQGLEQPQHF. DNA of the CDR3: TGTGCCAGCAAACAGGGGTTGGAACAGCCCCAGCATTTT.

The chain links TRBV27 to TRBJ1-1; tentatively, D is TRBD1 (6 bases). Germline assignment: CDR1 MNHEY and CDR2 SMNVEV (reference sequence). The CDR3 runs 14 residues. V lost 3 bases to trimming and J lost 4 bases, with 12 bases between them. CDR3 residues: CASSFYRESTEAFF. The CDR3 DNA sequence: TGTGCCAGCAGTTTTTACAGGGAGAGCACTGAAGCTTTCTTT.

The chain combines TRBV9 with TRBJ2-7; a weak D match, TRBD2 (6 bases). The CDR3 totals 17 residues. V was cut by 0 bases and J by 3 bases, with 19 bases left in between. Germline lookup yields CDR1 SGDLS and CDR2 YYNGEE. The CDR3 here is CASSVDPHRDSIYEQYF. CDR3 DNA: TGTGCCAGCAGCGTAGACCCACACCGGGACTCCATCTACGAGCAGTACTTC.